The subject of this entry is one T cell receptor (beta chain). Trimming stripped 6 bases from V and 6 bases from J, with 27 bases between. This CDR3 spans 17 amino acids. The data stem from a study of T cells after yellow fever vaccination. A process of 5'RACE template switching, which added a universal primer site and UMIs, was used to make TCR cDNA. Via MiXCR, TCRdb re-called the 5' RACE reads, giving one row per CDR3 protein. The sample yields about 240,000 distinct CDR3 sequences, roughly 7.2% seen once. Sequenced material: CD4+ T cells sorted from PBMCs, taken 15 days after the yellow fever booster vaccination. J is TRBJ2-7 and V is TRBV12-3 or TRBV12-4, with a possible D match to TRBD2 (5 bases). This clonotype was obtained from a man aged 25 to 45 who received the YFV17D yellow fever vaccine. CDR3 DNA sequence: TGTGCCAGCAGCCCTCGGCTTCGGGGTTCCGGTCTCGGCGAGCAGTACTTC. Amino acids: CASSPRLRGSGLGEQYF.